These 20 T cell receptor beta chains were all obtained from the same sample, sequenced in a study of blood T cell repertoires in COVID-19. The data were produced by immunoSEQ multiplex PCR, yet TCRdb's version contains in-frame clones alone and is incomplete. Here the sample spans 250,000 to 350,000 clones, 70% to 85% being singletons. Sequenced input: peripheral blood. The receptors stem from a human donor with COVID-19, enrolled during active disease. The donor label of this sample is uncertain.

This clone came up a few times. The chain employs TRBV10-3 and TRBJ1-6, with 9 bases identical to TRBD1. The trim removed 6 bases at V and 7 bases at J, leaving 4 bases unmatched. CDR3 size: 14 residues. Germline V lookup: CDR1 ENHRY, CDR2 SYGVKD. The CDR3 protein is CAIRAQGANSPLHF. Written as DNA, the CDR3 is TGTGCCATCAGGGCACAGGGGGCGAATTCACCCCTCCACTTT.

This rearrangement joins TRBV5-6 to TRBJ1-2; a possible D gene is TRBD1 (6 bases). The V end was cut by 5 bases, the J end by 0 bases, with 20 bases between. CDR1 is SGHDT, CDR2 YYEEEE, per germline. The CDR3 is 17 residues long. The CDR3 is CASRAGVNTGTNYGYTF. CDR3 DNA: TGTGCCAGCAGGGCAGGCGTGAACACAGGGACTAACTATGGCTACACCTTC.

The V call is TRBV20-1, the J call TRBJ1-4; the match to TRBD1 covers 10 bases. The germline V gene encodes CDR1 DFQATT and CDR2 SNEGSKA (reference sequence). This CDR3 is 14 amino acids long. V shed 3 bases and J 4 bases; nucleotides not matched to a gene: 2. In DNA, the CDR3 is TGCAGTGCTAGTAGGGACAGGGGTAATGAAAAACTGTTTTTT. Translation gives CSASRDRGNEKLFF.

This chain connects TRBV19 to TRBJ2-7, with 12 bases fitting TRBD2. This CDR3 spans 16 amino acids. The V gene end was trimmed by 3 bases and the J gene end by 3 bases; junction bases not matched to a gene: 6. The germline CDR1 and CDR2 sequences are LNHDA and SQIVND (reference sequence). The CDR3, as DNA: TGTGCCAGTAGTATCCTTACTAGCGGGGGGAGCTACGAGCAGTACTTC. This gives the protein CASSILTSGGSYEQYF. Full variable domain (remainder filled in from reference TRBV19 and TRBJ2-7): DGGITQSPKYLFRKEGQNVTLSCEQNLNHDAMYWYRQDPGQGLRLIYYSQIVNDFQKGDIAEGYSVSREKKESFPLTVTSAQKNPTAFYLCASSILTSGGSYEQYFGPGTRLTVT.

The rearrangement links TRBV7-2 to TRBJ2-5, with D possibly being TRBD2 (5 bases). The length of the CDR3 is 12 residues. Germline CDR1 and CDR2: SGHTA and FQGNSA. With 5 bases removed from V and 7 bases from J, the gap between germline ends came to 11 bases. CDR3 sequence (DNA): TGTGCCAGCAGCCCCTTGGCGGGGACCCAGTACTTC. Amino acids: CASSPLAGTQYF.

Points on this clone: The same CDR3 arises from other DNA sequences in this sample as well. V and J are TRBV20-1 and TRBJ1-1; no clear D gene. V was cut by 3 bases and J by 1 base, with 6 bases left in between. CDR3 length equals 12 residues. Germline V lookup: CDR1 DFQATT, CDR2 SNEGSKA (reference sequence). The CDR3 bases are TGCAGTGCTAGTACTCCGAACACTGAAGCTTTCTTT. Encoded protein: CSASTPNTEAFF.

The rearrangement links TRBV9 to TRBJ1-6; 11 bases are shared with TRBD1. CDR1 is SGDLS, CDR2 YYNGEE, per germline. The V gene end was trimmed by 2 bases and the J gene end by 10 bases; junction bases not matched to a gene: 5. The CDR3 loop spans 15 amino acids. CDR3 residues: CASSVGTGGSSPLHF. CDR3 nucleotides: TGTGCCAGCAGCGTGGGGACAGGGGGAAGCTCACCCCTCCACTTT.

This chain uses TRBV6-5 with TRBJ2-7; TRBD2 matches at 13 bases. J gave up 5 bases and V 7 bases, and 5 bases lay outside the gene matches. Germline values: CDR1 MNHEY, CDR2 SVGAGI. The CDR3 has 14 residues. The CDR3 DNA reads as TGTGCCAGCAACGGACTAGCGGGAGTCAACGAGCAGTACTTC. Its translation: CASNGLAGVNEQYF.

V gene TRBV6-5 combines with J gene TRBJ1-3; a weak D match, TRBD1 (6 bases). Trimming took 8 bases from V and 4 from J, leaving 18 bases between them. This CDR3 region has 15 residues. Germline lookup yields CDR1 MNHEY and CDR2 SVGAGI. CDR3 sequence (DNA): TGTGCCAGCGGCGAACAGGGAGTTGTCGGAAACACCATATATTTT. It is translated as CASGEQGVVGNTIYF.

This sequence joins TRBV4-2 and TRBJ2-7; D perhaps matches TRBD1 (6 bases). Deletions cut 4 bases from V and 2 bases from J, with 15 bases between. The CDR3 length is 15 residues. Germline CDR1 and CDR2: LGHNA and YNFKEQ. As DNA, the CDR3 is TGTGCCAGCAGCCCAGGACATGGGGACACCTACGAGCAGTACTTC. Translated, it gives CASSPGHGDTYEQYF.

The chain has TRBV29-1 and TRBJ1-4; 8 bases map to TRBD1. CDR1 and CDR2 from the germline V gene are SQVTM and ANQGSEA. V was pared by 5 bases and J by 3 bases, with 8 bases of the junction left unmatched. The CDR3 consists of 15 residues. The CDR3 loop reads CSVRRQGAANEKLFF. CDR3 DNA sequence: TGCAGCGTTCGGCGGCAGGGGGCTGCTAATGAAAAACTGTTTTTT.

J is TRBJ2-3 and V is TRBV7-2, with 13 bases that match TRBD2. The CDR3 consists of 16 residues. Germline CDR1 is SGHTA and CDR2 is FQGNSA. With 5 bases clipped from V and 5 bases from J, the junction kept 7 bases outside the gene matches. CDR3 region: CASSTGLAGKVDTQYF. CDR3 DNA sequence: TGTGCCAGCAGCACGGGACTAGCGGGAAAAGTAGATACGCAGTATTTT.

J is TRBJ1-1 and V is TRBV6-2 or TRBV6-3, with D uncertain. CDR3 length equals 14 residues. V gave up 2 bases and J gave up 6 bases, with 13 bases separating them. The germline CDR1 and CDR2 sequences are MNHEY and SVGEGT. The CDR3 bases are TGTGCCAGCAGTTACGTCGCAGGCATCGCTGAAGCTTTCTTT. This gives the protein CASSYVAGIAEAFF.

In the case of this clone: The sample contains more than one DNA sequence encoding this CDR3. The V and J genes are TRBV7-9 and TRBJ2-7; TRBD1 matches 12 bases. The germline gives CDR1 SEHNR, CDR2 FQNEAQ (reference sequence). The ends lost 1 base at V and 6 bases at J; junction bases unmatched: 1. The CDR3 contains 14 residues. The CDR3 protein is CASSLGGQGAEQYF. CDR3 bases: TGTGCCAGCAGCTTAGGGGGACAGGGGGCCGAGCAGTACTTC.

V and J are TRBV6-5 and TRBJ1-6; D not certain. Looked up from germline, CDR1 is MNHEY and CDR2 is SVGAGI. V was clipped by 7 bases and J by 12 bases, with 19 bases between them. The CDR3 contains 14 residues. The CDR3 region has the DNA TGTGCCAGCAATCCACTAGATTCCGGGGAACCCCTCCACTTT. This sequence encodes CASNPLDSGEPLHF.

This rearrangement joins TRBV30 to TRBJ1-3, with 9 bases lining up with TRBD1. Germline-derived CDR1 and CDR2 are GTSNPN and SVGIG (reference sequence). This CDR3 has 17 amino acids. With 3 bases clipped from V and 4 bases from J, the junction kept 13 bases outside the gene matches. CDR3 in DNA: TGTGCCTGGAGCGCCCTCCGGGGACAGGGTTACGGAAACACCATATATTTT. Its translation: CAWSALRGQGYGNTIYF.

This sequence joins TRBV19 and TRBJ2-7; TRBD1 agrees at 8 bases. Unmatched junction bases numbered 7, after V lost 11 bases and J lost 1 base. CDR1 LNHDA and CDR2 SQIVND come from the germline V gene (reference sequence). This CDR3 has 13 residues. The CDR3 DNA reads TGTGCCGCAAGTCAGGGGGCTTCCTACGAGCAGTACTTC. Protein product: CAASQGASYEQYF.

The chain joins TRBV2 to TRBJ1-3; TRBD1 agrees at 10 bases. The length of the CDR3 is 13 residues. Germline V gives CDR1 SNHLY, CDR2 FYNNEI. The V segment lost 6 bases and the J segment 7 bases; nucleotides outside the gene matches: 3. The CDR3 is CASRADRGNTIYF. In DNA, the CDR3 is TGTGCCAGCAGAGCGGACAGGGGGAACACCATATATTTT.

The rearrangement links TRBV9 to TRBJ1-1; 7 nucleotides agree with TRBD1. Germline CDR1 SGDLS, CDR2 YYNGEE. V trimming: 5 bases; J trimming: 0 bases; junction bases outside the gene matches: 13. The CDR3 totals 17 residues. CDR3 protein: CASSTTGVVGLNTEAFF. Written as DNA, the CDR3 is TGTGCCAGCAGTACCACAGGGGTAGTCGGGTTGAACACTGAAGCTTTCTTT.

This chain connects TRBV28 to TRBJ2-3; 7 positions agree with TRBD1. Looked up from germline, CDR1 is MDHEN and CDR2 is SYDVKM. This CDR3 comprises 16 residues. The ends lost 4 bases at V and 2 bases at J; junction bases unmatched: 9. The CDR3 nucleotides read TGTGCCAGCAGTTCATTGTCAGGGGGTATCACAGATACGCAGTATTTT. This gives the protein CASSSLSGGITDTQYF. The full variable domain, with the rest looked up from reference TRBV28 and TRBJ2-3, is DVKVTQSSRYLVKRTGEKVFLECVQDMDHENMFWYRQDPGLGLRLIYFSYDVKMKEKGDIPEGYSVSREKKERFSLILESASTNQTSMYLCASSSLSGGITDTQYFGPGTRLTVL.